Listed below are T cell receptor beta chains from one sample, sequenced in a study of glioma-infiltrating T cells after dendritic cell vaccination. The protocol was immunoSEQ multiplex PCR, while the TCRdb copy is restricted to in-frame clones and leaves out a portion. The repertoire has roughly 60,000 clones, over 75% of them found once; the top ten carry about 8.3%. Sequencing was performed on blood, taken after dendritic cell vaccination. The source of these receptors is a human donor with glioblastoma. Each CDR3 is given with its conserved first and last residue. The order of the fields is J gene, clone size, V gene, D gene, CDR3 DNA, CDR3 protein. D genes are given only for firm matches. Some rows mark clone size as missing; the rest say once, few, many or name a class of expanded clone.

>TRBJ2-1|-|TRBV7-8|TRBD2
TGTGCCAGCAGCTTTATCCGGGGGGGCAATGAGCAGTTCTTC
CASSFIRGGNEQFF
>TRBJ2-3|-|TRBV7-2|-
TGTGCCAGCAGCCGCCGGGGCACAGATACGCAGTATTTT
CASSRRGTDTQYF
>TRBJ1-5|-|TRBV19|TRBD1
TGTGCCAGTAGTATACCCCGGGACAGGGGGCGAGGCAATCAGCCCCAGCATTTT
CASSIPRDRGRGNQPQHF
>TRBJ2-1|-|TRBV2|TRBD2
TGTGCCAGCAGTGCCGGGACTAGCGGGGGGTGGGGTGAGCAGTTCTTC
CASSAGTSGGWGEQFF
>TRBJ1-3|-|TRBV19|-
TGTGCCAGCCGGGGCAGGGGCTCCGGAAACACCATATATTTT
CASRGRGSGNTIYF
>TRBJ1-1|-|TRBV5-1|-
TGCGCCAGCAGCCCACGAGGATCTTACACTGAAGCTTTCTTT
CASSPRGSYTEAFF
>TRBJ2-1|-|TRBV7-3|TRBD2
TGTGCCAGCAGCCTAGCCCGGCGGGGGGAGTACAATGAGCAGTTCTTC
CASSLARRGEYNEQFF
>TRBJ2-3|-|TRBV4-2|TRBD2
TGTGCCAGCAGCCAACTAACGAGCGGGGGGGGCACAGATACGCAGTATTTT
CASSQLTSGGGTDTQYF
>TRBJ1-3|-|TRBV4-3|TRBD1
TGCGCCAGCAGCCAAGAAATCTCTAAGACAGGGCACGGAAACACCATATATTTT
CASSQEISKTGHGNTIYF
>TRBJ2-1|few|TRBV9|-
TGTGCCAGCAGCGTAGTAGCGCGCGGTGCCTACAATGAGCAGTTCTTC
CASSVVARGAYNEQFF
>TRBJ1-4|-|TRBV19|TRBD1
TGTGCCAGTAGTATAGTATTCCCGACAGGGTCTAATGAAAAACTGTTTTTT
CASSIVFPTGSNEKLFF
>TRBJ1-5|-|TRBV29-1|TRBD1
TGCAGCGTTGGAGGGGGCAGGAATCAGCCCCAGCATTTT
CSVGGGRNQPQHF
>TRBJ2-1|-|TRBV30|TRBD1
TGTGCCTCGGACAGGATTCGGAATGAGCAGTTCTTC
CASDRIRNEQFF
>TRBJ2-5|-|TRBV7-8|TRBD1
TGTGCCAGCAGCTTAGATTCGACAGGGGCACACCAAGAGACCCAGTACTTC
CASSLDSTGAHQETQYF
>TRBJ2-5|-|TRBV18|-
TGTGCCAGCTCACCCGTGGGCCTCGGCGAGACCCAGTACTTC
CASSPVGLGETQYF
>TRBJ2-7|few|TRBV6-5|TRBD1
TGTGCCAGCAGCGAGACAGGGGCCATCTACGAGCAGTACTTC
CASSETGAIYEQYF
>TRBJ1-1|-|TRBV2|TRBD1
TGTGCCAGGATATCCGCCGGGACAGGGAACACTGAAGCTTTCTTT
CARISAGTGNTEAFF
>TRBJ2-2|-|TRBV4-1|TRBD1
TGCGCCAGCAGCCCGGGACAGGGGGCAGGCGGGGAGCTGTTTTTT
CASSPGQGAGGELFF
>TRBJ1-6|-|TRBV29-1|-
TGCAGCGCACGGAGCTCCTATAATTCACCCCTCCACTTT
CSARSSYNSPLHF
>TRBJ1-2|-|TRBV5-6|TRBD1
TGTGCCAGCAGCCCAAGCCCGGGACAGAGCTATGGCTACACCTTC
CASSPSPGQSYGYTF
>TRBJ1-4|-|TRBV27|-
TGTGCCAGCAGTTTATTTGGGGGGGTGGGTACTAATGAAAAACTGTTTTTT
CASSLFGGVGTNEKLFF
>TRBJ2-1|-|TRBV7-2|TRBD1
TGTGCCAGCAGCTCTCCAGGGGGCTCGTACAATGAGCAGTTCTTC
CASSSPGGSYNEQFF
>TRBJ2-1|few|TRBV28|TRBD2
TGTGCCAGCAGTCTAACTAGCGGGGTAGGTGAGCAGTTCTTC
CASSLTSGVGEQFF
>TRBJ2-3|-|TRBV5-4|-
TGTGCCAGCAGCCAAGAACTTCGCGCTACGCAGTATTTT
CASSQELRATQYF
>TRBJ2-5|-|TRBV10-3|TRBD2
TGTGCCATCAGTGAAGGGGCTAGCGGGGCGATCCGGGAGACCCAGTACTTC
CAISEGASGAIRETQYF
>TRBJ2-3|-|TRBV10-3|TRBD2
TGTGCCATCAGTGGCAGGGGACTAGCGGGGATCACAGATACGCAGTATTTT
CAISGRGLAGITDTQYF
>TRBJ2-2|-|TRBV7-2|TRBD1
TGTGCCAGCAGCCCTCGGACGACAGGGGGCGCAAACGGGGAGCTGTTTTTT
CASSPRTTGGANGELFF
>TRBJ1-1|-|TRBV21-1|-
TGTGCCAGCCCCAAGGAGGGTTGTACTGAAGCTTTCTTT
CASPKEGCTEAFF
>TRBJ2-5|-|TRBV5-1|-
TGCGCCAGCATAGCGGGGACAGAAGAGACCCAGTACTTC
CASIAGTEETQYF
>TRBJ2-7|-|TRBV7-9|-
TGTGCCAGCAGCGGGCCCCCGGGGGTATCTGCCGAGCAGTACTTC
CASSGPPGVSAEQYF
>TRBJ1-6|-|TRBV7-2|TRBD1
TGTGCCAGCAGCAGCTGGACAGGGAAAAATTCACCCCTCCACTTT
CASSSWTGKNSPLHF
>TRBJ1-2|once|TRBV30|TRBD1
TGTGTACTTAAACAGGGGAACAACTATGGCTACACCTTC
CVLKQGNNYGYTF
>TRBJ1-5|once|TRBV7-3|-
TGTGCCAGCAGCTCCGATATCGGTCAGCCCCAGCATTTT
CASSSDIGQPQHF
>TRBJ2-3|-|TRBV5-4|TRBD2
TGTGCCAGCAGCCCGGAGGTGGAGCGGGGGGGCGATTTTTCTACGCAGTATTTT
CASSPEVERGGDFSTQYF
>TRBJ1-2|-|TRBV4-3|TRBD1
TGCGCCAGCAGCCAAGGTACAGGGGAAGCTAACTATGGCTACACCTTC
CASSQGTGEANYGYTF
>TRBJ2-7|few|TRBV19|-
TGTGCCAGTAGTAGTCCGGGGTCCTACGAGCAGTACTTC
CASSSPGSYEQYF
>TRBJ1-2|-|TRBV28|TRBD1
TGTGCCAGCAGTATCCTCGGACAGGAATATGGCTACACCTTC
CASSILGQEYGYTF
>TRBJ1-2|-|TRBV2|-
TGTGCCAGCAGTGAAAGTTCAGACCTAGCTAACTATGGCTACACCTTC
CASSESSDLANYGYTF
>TRBJ1-6|-|TRBV28|TRBD1
TGTGCCAGCAGTAAACAGGGGGCCTATAATTCACCCCTCCACTTT
CASSKQGAYNSPLHF
>TRBJ1-4|-|TRBV11-3|-
TGTGCCAGCAGCAAGCTGTTACAGGGCGATGAAAAACTGTTTTTT
CASSKLLQGDEKLFF